Each of the 28 T cell receptor beta chains below was sequenced from the same sample in a study of T cell clonotyping in hematopoietic cell transplantation. Measured with immunoSEQ multiplex PCR; TCRdb has only the in-frame clones, and not every one. The sample records 15,000 to 20,000 clones, 75% to 90% being singletons. The sample was peripheral blood mononuclear cells. These receptors were taken from a woman in her thirties or forties in good health. Some clones in this sample may be carry-over from other donors' samples.

This clone has more than one count but fewer than ten. The V call is TRBV2, the J call TRBJ2-7; D not certain. The CDR3 sequence is 11 residues long. Per the germline V gene, CDR1 is SNHLY and CDR2 is FYNNEI. V gave up 6 bases and J gave up 3 bases, with 6 bases separating them. The CDR3 is CASRTGYEQYF. In DNA form, the CDR3 reads TGTGCCAGCAGGACGGGCTACGAGCAGTACTTC.

The chain combines TRBV19 with TRBJ1-2; no definite D call. CDR3 length: 17 residues. V lost 3 bases and J 4 bases, leaving 21 bases between the germline ends. From germline, CDR1 is LNHDA and CDR2 SQIVND (reference sequence). The CDR3 reads CASSIRPSEIPSYGYTF. CDR3 DNA sequence: TGTGCCAGTAGTATTAGGCCGTCCGAGATACCGAGCTATGGCTACACCTTC.

V usage is TRBV30 and J usage is TRBJ1-4; D possibly corresponds to TRBD1 (6 bases). Germline V gives CDR1 GTSNPN, CDR2 SVGIG (reference sequence). The CDR3 extends over 14 amino acids. Trimming stripped 0 bases from V and 7 bases from J, with 12 bases between. The CDR3 region is CAWSVLQGGEKLFF. CDR3 DNA: TGTGCCTGGAGTGTGTTACAGGGAGGTGAAAAACTGTTTTTT.

The chain couples TRBV30 to TRBJ1-5; 8 bases fit TRBD1. Germline CDR1 is GTSNPN and CDR2 is SVGIG (reference sequence). This CDR3 is built from 16 residues. V lost 5 bases to trimming and J lost 2 bases; unmatched junction nucleotides: 11. This chain's CDR3 is CAWQQSQGAGNQPQHF. The CDR3 DNA follows: TGTGCCTGGCAACAATCGCAGGGGGCTGGCAATCAGCCCCAGCATTTT.

The genes are TRBV7-3 and TRBJ2-2; D is unclear. The CDR3 spans 14 residues. The germline V and J ends were trimmed by 5 bases and 6 bases, with 13 bases remaining between them. The germline gives CDR1 SGHTA, CDR2 FQGTGA. CDR3 coding DNA: TGTGCCAGCAGCATTGACCCTGGCGCCGGGGAGCTGTTTTTT. Translated, it gives CASSIDPGAGELFF. Together with reference TRBV7-3 and TRBJ2-2, the CDR3 gives the full variable domain: GAGVSQTPSNKVTEKGKYVELRCDPISGHTALYWYRQSLGQGPEFLIYFQGTGAADDSGLPNDRFFAVRPEGSVSTLKIQRTERGDSAVYLCASSIDPGAGELFFGEGSRLTVL.

The rearrangement joins TRBV7-8 to TRBJ1-2; 7 bases agree with TRBD1. The germline gives CDR1 SGHVS, CDR2 FQNEAQ. V shed 1 base, J shed 6 bases, and the junction held 2 bases outside the gene matches. There are 13 residues in the CDR3. As DNA, the CDR3 is TGTGCCAGCAGCTTAGACAGGGGCGATGGCTACACCTTC. It encodes CASSLDRGDGYTF.

V usage is TRBV6-5 and J usage is TRBJ1-1, with 11 bases fitting TRBD1. V trimming: 0 bases; J trimming: 6 bases; junction bases outside the gene matches: 3. CDR3 size: 15 residues. Germline V CDR1 and CDR2: MNHEY, SVGAGI. CDR3 nucleotides: TGTGCCAGCAGTTACTCGATGGGACAGGGGGCTGAAGCTTTCTTT. Encoded protein: CASSYSMGQGAEAFF.

The gene calls are TRBV7-9 and TRBJ1-2, with a weak D call TRBD1 (5 bases). This CDR3 is built from 15 residues. CDR1 SEHNR and CDR2 FQNEAQ come from the germline V gene (reference sequence). V lost 4 bases and J 1 base, leaving 13 bases between the germline ends. The CDR3 protein is CASSSRRDGNYGYTF. The DNA of the CDR3 is TGTGCCAGCAGCTCTAGACGGGACGGTAACTATGGCTACACCTTC.

This rearrangement joins TRBV25-1 to TRBJ2-7; D might be TRBD2 (6 bases). Trimming stripped 4 bases from V and 1 base from J, with 14 bases between. The CDR3 is 15 amino acids. In germline, CDR1 is MGHDK, CDR2 SYGVNS. CDR3: CASSASGLLSYEQYF. CDR3 nucleotide sequence: TGTGCCAGCAGTGCCTCGGGACTTCTATCCTACGAGCAGTACTTC.

V is TRBV2 and J is TRBJ1-2; D not certain. The CDR3 is made up of 13 amino acids. Per germline, CDR1 SNHLY and CDR2 FYNNEI. V was cut by 3 bases and J by 1 base, with 6 bases left in between. The CDR3 sequence is CASSDTGNYGYTF. The CDR3 DNA is TGTGCCAGCAGTGATACGGGTAACTATGGCTACACCTTC.

This chain uses TRBV5-1 with TRBJ2-5; 9 bases are shared with TRBD1. V lost 4 bases and J lost 5; bases outside the gene matches: 3. CDR3 size: 13 residues. Per the germline V gene, CDR1 is SGHRS and CDR2 is YFSETQ. The CDR3 bases are TGCGCCAGCAGCCCGGGGACAGGGGAGACCCAGTACTTC. This encodes CASSPGTGETQYF.

This CDR3 reads CATSVGEEPQHF. In DNA form, the CDR3 reads TGCGCCACCTCCGTAGGCGAGGAGCCCCAGCATTTT. The chain uses TRBV5-1 and TRBJ1-5; D unresolved. V shed 9 bases and J shed 8 bases, with 15 bases lying between them. From germline, CDR1 is SGHRS and CDR2 YFSETQ. The CDR3 contains 12 residues.

V gene TRBV29-1 combines with J gene TRBJ1-2; D uncertain. The CDR3 runs 12 residues. Germline CDR1 reads SQVTM; CDR2 reads ANQGSEA. V was cut by 3 bases and J by 2 bases, with 7 bases left in between. CDR3 residues: CSVEEGNYGYTF. CDR3 nucleotides: TGCAGCGTTGAGGAAGGGAACTATGGCTACACCTTC. Combining the CDR3 with reference TRBV29-1 and TRBJ1-2 gives the whole variable domain SAVISQKPSRDICQRGTSLTIQCQVDSQVTMMFWYRQQPGQSLTLIATANQGSEATYESGFVIDKFPISRPNLTFSTLTVSNMSPEDSSIYLCSVEEGNYGYTFGSGTRLTVV.

The CDR3 here is CASSYSPGSYGYTF. CDR3 coding DNA: TGTGCCAGCAGTTACTCGCCAGGGTCCTATGGCTACACCTTC. The chain recombines TRBV6-5 with TRBJ1-2; maybe TRBD1 (5 bases). This CDR3 is built from 14 residues. Germline V gene lookup returns CDR1 MNHEY and CDR2 SVGAGI. With 0 bases removed from V and 4 bases from J, the gap between germline ends came to 9 bases.

The chain links TRBV5-1 to TRBJ1-2; TRBD1 is a possible D gene (6 bases). V lost 0 bases, J lost 2 bases, and 14 bases lay in between. This CDR3 has 16 amino acids. Per germline, CDR1 SGHRS and CDR2 YFSETQ. The CDR3 sequence is CASSLDLKQGNYGYTF. In DNA form, the CDR3 reads TGCGCCAGCAGCTTGGACTTAAAACAGGGAAACTATGGCTACACCTTC. The whole variable domain, filled in from reference TRBV5-1 and TRBJ1-2, reads KAGVTQTPRYLIKTRGQQVTLSCSPISGHRSVSWYQQTPGQGLQFLFEYFSETQRNKGNFPGRFSGRQFSNSRSEMNVSTLELGDSALYLCASSLDLKQGNYGYTFGSGTRLTVV.

This chain joins TRBV27 and TRBJ2-7; TRBD2 matches at 9 bases. This CDR3 region has 17 residues. Germline V CDR1 and CDR2: MNHEY, SMNVEV (reference sequence). Trimming removed 6 bases from V and 4 bases from J; junction bases left unmatched: 16. CDR3 DNA sequence: TGTGCCAGCAGGCCCAAAACCGGGACTAGCTTCTCTTACGAGCAGTACTTC. This gives the protein CASRPKTGTSFSYEQYF.

As to this clone: The limits of the CDR3 on the DNA are not certain, so only TCRdb's listed CDR3 is given. The J gene is TRBJ2-1, the V gene TRBV14; the table's D call, TRBD2, was not checked against the DNA. The germline CDR1 and CDR2 sequences are SGHDN and FVKESK. The CDR3 sequence runs 13 residues, both termini included. The CDR3 reads CASSQVGAGARFF.

This chain joins TRBV7-9 and TRBJ1-3; TRBD1 matches at 10 bases. Per germline, CDR1 SEHNR and CDR2 FQNEAQ (reference sequence). The CDR3 contains 15 residues. V was pared by 4 bases and J by 7 bases, with 7 bases of the junction left unmatched. CDR3 DNA: TGTGCCAGCAGCTCTGGGACAGGGGATGGCAACACCATATATTTT. Translated, it gives CASSSGTGDGNTIYF.

The CDR3 bases are TGTGCCAGCACCGATCGGACTAGCGGGGCCTACGAGCAGTACTTC. Amino acids: CASTDRTSGAYEQYF. V and J are TRBV2 and TRBJ2-7; TRBD2 matches 12 bases. CDR1 and CDR2 from the germline V gene are SNHLY and FYNNEI. This CDR3 region has 15 residues. The ends lost 7 bases at V and 2 bases at J; junction bases unmatched: 6.

CDR3 nucleotides: TGTGCCAGCAGCTTAGGGACAGGGACCTACGAGCAGTACTTC. It yields the protein CASSLGTGTYEQYF. The chain links TRBV7-2 to TRBJ2-7; TRBD1 matches 8 bases. Germline lookup yields CDR1 SGHTA and CDR2 FQGNSA. The CDR3 is made up of 14 amino acids. The trim removed 1 base at V and 2 bases at J, leaving 1 base unmatched.

V gene TRBV29-1 combines with J gene TRBJ1-2; D unclear. V lost 4 bases and J lost 0, with 6 bases in between. Germline lookup yields CDR1 SQVTM and CDR2 ANQGSEA. CDR3 length: 12 amino acids. CDR3: CSVVSTNYGYTF. CDR3 bases: TGCAGCGTTGTTTCCACTAACTATGGCTACACCTTC.

This clone was counted a single time. This chain joins TRBV28 and TRBJ1-1; D possibly corresponds to TRBD1 (6 bases). This CDR3 has 13 residues. Germline V gene data show CDR1 as MDHEN and CDR2 as SYDVKM. Trimming removed 5 bases from V and 3 bases from J, with 10 bases in between. CDR3 sequence reads: CASSRGGYTEAFF. The DNA for the CDR3 is TGTGCCAGCAGTCGGGGGGGCTACACTGAAGCTTTCTTT.

The genes are TRBV9 and TRBJ2-2; 11 nucleotides align to TRBD1. The CDR3 length is 17 residues. CDR1 and CDR2 (germline): SGDLS, YYNGEE. The trim removed 4 bases at V and 5 bases at J, leaving 10 bases unmatched. CDR3 sequence reads: CASSTLVGTGGTGELFF. The DNA of the CDR3 is TGTGCCAGCAGCACCCTAGTGGGGACAGGGGGAACCGGGGAGCTGTTTTTT.

This clone was seen a few times. V gene TRBV30 combines with J gene TRBJ1-2; no definite D call. Trimming removed 0 bases at V and 8 bases at J, with 7 bases between. CDR3 length equals 11 residues. From germline, CDR1 is GTSNPN and CDR2 SVGIG (reference sequence). In nucleotides, the CDR3 is TGTGCCTGGAGTGTACTCGGGGGCTACACCTTC. This translates into CAWSVLGGYTF.

CDR3 region: CSAATKRPNSGLDNTGELFF. As DNA, the CDR3 is TGCAGCGCCGCAACCAAGCGTCCCAATTCGGGACTAGACAACACCGGGGAGCTGTTTTTT. The V and J genes are TRBV29-1 and TRBJ2-2; TRBD2 matches 8 bases. V lost 7 bases and J lost 2; bases outside the gene matches: 24. The CDR3 consists of 20 residues. Germline values: CDR1 SQVTM, CDR2 ANQGSEA.

The chain employs TRBV25-1 and TRBJ2-4; D gene unclear. Trimming removed 2 bases at V and 8 bases at J, with 4 bases between. The CDR3 spans 11 residues. The germline V gene has CDR1 MGHDK and CDR2 SYGVNS. The CDR3 DNA reads as TGTGCCAGCAGTGAAGGAGACATTCAGTACTTC. Translating gives CASSEGDIQYF.

The CDR3 is CASRDTPNYGYTF. The CDR3 coding sequence is TGTGCCAGCCGGGACACCCCGAACTATGGCTACACCTTC. This chain connects TRBV2 to TRBJ1-2; TRBD1 might be the D (6 bases). The CDR3 runs 13 residues. The germline V and J ends were trimmed by 8 bases and 2 bases, with 12 bases remaining between them. Germline CDR1 reads SNHLY; CDR2 reads FYNNEI. Full variable domain (outside the CDR3, taken from reference TRBV2 and TRBJ1-2): EPEVTQTPSHQVTQMGQEVILRCVPISNHLYFYWYRQILGQKVEFLVSFYNNEISEKSEIFDDQFSVERPDGSNFTLKIRSTKLEDSAMYFCASRDTPNYGYTFGSGTRLTVV.

This rearrangement joins TRBV29-1 to TRBJ1-2; possibly TRBD1 for D (5 bases). V dropped 1 base and J dropped 8 bases, with 11 bases sitting between them. This CDR3 contains 12 residues. Germline V gene sequence: CDR1 SQVTM, CDR2 ANQGSEA. The CDR3, as DNA: TGCAGCGTTGAAGGCCAGGGTGAAGGCTACACCTTC. Its protein is CSVEGQGEGYTF.